One sample yielded the 12 T cell receptor beta chains listed below, sequenced in a study of blood T cell repertoires in COVID-19. The method was immunoSEQ multiplex PCR; TCRdb's version includes in-frame clones alone and lacks a portion of them. This table holds fewer than 400,000 clones, roughly 90% found once. Sequenced material: peripheral blood. The receptors shown here come from a woman in her thirties with COVID-19, enrolled during active disease.

The gene calls are TRBV28 and TRBJ1-4, with 10 bases fitting TRBD1. The CDR3 sequence is 16 residues long. CDR1 and CDR2 from the germline V gene are MDHEN and SYDVKM. J was trimmed by 2 bases and V by 6 bases; bases with no gene match: 6. The CDR3 nucleotides read TGTGCCAGCAGCCTACCGGGACAGGGGACTAATGAAAAACTGTTTTTT. Translated: CASSLPGQGTNEKLFF.

This rearrangement joins TRBV6-5 to TRBJ1-5; 7 bases match TRBD1. The V and J ends lost 6 bases and 4 bases, in that order; junction bases with no gene match: 3. The CDR3 has 13 residues. Germline lookup yields CDR1 MNHEY and CDR2 SVGAGI. DNA of the CDR3: TGTGCCAGCAGCTGGGACAGAAATCAGCCCCAGCATTTT. Amino acids: CASSWDRNQPQHF.

The chain has TRBV19 and TRBJ2-1, with 8 bases fitting TRBD2. V lost 4 bases to trimming and J lost 2 bases; unmatched junction nucleotides: 1. Germline assignment: CDR1 LNHDA and CDR2 SQIVND (reference sequence). The CDR3 loop spans 14 amino acids. CDR3 nucleotide sequence: TGTGCCAGTAGTAAAGCGGGAGCCTACAATGAGCAGTTCTTC. Encoded protein: CASSKAGAYNEQFF.

J is TRBJ1-6 and V is TRBV2; 7 nucleotides line up with TRBD1. V trimming: 2 bases; J trimming: 7 bases; junction bases outside the gene matches: 5. Germline assignment: CDR1 SNHLY and CDR2 FYNNEI. CDR3 length equals 15 residues. In DNA, the CDR3 is TGTGCCAGCAGTGAAAATGGCAGGGGGAATTCACCCCTCCACTTT. Translation gives CASSENGRGNSPLHF. The full variable domain, completed using reference TRBV2 and TRBJ1-6, is EPEVTQTPSHQVTQMGQEVILRCVPISNHLYFYWYRQILGQKVEFLVSFYNNEISEKSEIFDDQFSVERPDGSNFTLKIRSTKLEDSAMYFCASSENGRGNSPLHFGNGTRLTVT.

V is TRBV7-9 and J is TRBJ1-5, with D possibly matching TRBD1 (6 bases). Germline loops: CDR1 SEHNR, CDR2 FQNEAQ (reference sequence). There are 14 residues in the CDR3. Trimming took off 4 bases at V and 6 bases at J, with 13 bases between the two ends. CDR3 region: CASSSSGEGQPQHF. The DNA of the CDR3 is TGTGCCAGCAGCTCATCAGGGGAAGGTCAGCCCCAGCATTTT.

This chain links TRBV19 with TRBJ1-2, with D unresolved. The germline V gene encodes CDR1 LNHDA and CDR2 SQIVND (reference sequence). The V and J ends lost 9 bases and 0 bases respectively, with 11 bases between them. The CDR3 is 13 amino acids. In DNA, the CDR3 is TGTGCCAGCCAGACAAGGCCTAACTATGGCTACACCTTC. It encodes CASQTRPNYGYTF. The full variable domain, its missing parts supplied by reference TRBV19 and TRBJ1-2, is DGGITQSPKYLFRKEGQNVTLSCEQNLNHDAMYWYRQDPGQGLRLIYYSQIVNDFQKGDIAEGYSVSREKKESFPLTVTSAQKNPTAFYLCASQTRPNYGYTFGSGTRLTVV.

The chain links TRBV4-2 to TRBJ2-3, with 7 bases matching TRBD1. This CDR3 is built from 18 residues. The V gene end was trimmed by 0 bases and the J gene end by 4 bases; junction bases not matched to a gene: 13. Germline values: CDR1 LGHNA, CDR2 YNFKEQ. This CDR3 reads CASSQDFRPGGEADTQYF. The CDR3 region has the DNA TGTGCCAGCAGCCAAGATTTCCGGCCAGGGGGAGAAGCAGATACGCAGTATTTT.

The rearrangement uses TRBV3-1 (or the pseudogene TRBV3-2) and TRBJ1-1, with 7 bases identical to TRBD1. The CDR3 totals 17 residues. Germline CDR1 and CDR2: LGHDT and YNNKEL (reference sequence). V lost 3 bases and J lost 2; bases outside the gene matches: 12. CDR3 amino acids: CASSQGLIGTVNTEAFF. As DNA, the CDR3 is TGTGCCAGCAGCCAGGGTCTAATAGGGACAGTCAACACTGAAGCTTTCTTT.

The chain uses TRBV11-1 and TRBJ2-6, with D hard to call. The CDR3 is 15 amino acids. The ends were cut back, 1 base at V and 4 bases at J, with 8 bases in the middle. Germline assignment: CDR1 SGHAT and CDR2 FQDESV (reference sequence). CDR3 bases: TGTGCCAGCAGCTTAGTGCAAGCAGGGGCCAACGTCCTGACTTTC. Encoded protein: CASSLVQAGANVLTF.

As to this clone: Additional DNA sequences in this sample encode the identical CDR3. The chain employs TRBV7-3 and TRBJ2-7; tentative D call: TRBD1 (6 bases). The V and J ends lost 3 bases and 1 base respectively, with 7 bases between them. Germline CDR1 is SGHTA and CDR2 is FQGTGA. The CDR3 runs 13 residues. CDR3 in amino acids: CASSFQGSYEQYF. The CDR3 DNA follows: TGTGCCAGCAGCTTCCAGGGGTCCTACGAGCAGTACTTC.

V gene TRBV6-4 combines with J gene TRBJ2-3; D remains unclear. Germline CDR1 reads MRHNA; CDR2 reads SNTAGT. This CDR3 contains 12 residues. V lost 0 bases, J lost 8 bases, and 6 bases lay in between. As DNA, the CDR3 is TGTGCCAGCAGTGACTCGGGCCGTACGCAGTATTTT. It specifies CASSDSGRTQYF.

The chain couples TRBV19 to TRBJ1-5, with TRBD1 as a possible D gene (5 bases). CDR3 length: 15 amino acids. The ends were cut back, 7 bases at V and 1 base at J, with 14 bases in the middle. CDR1 is LNHDA and CDR2 is SQIVND in the germline V gene (reference sequence). CDR3 sequence reads: CASTLQGWSNQPQHF. The DNA for the CDR3 is TGTGCCAGTACCCTTCAGGGATGGAGCAATCAGCCCCAGCATTTT.